This T cell receptor beta chain was sequenced for a study of Ad26.COV2.S vaccination and SARS-CoV-2 variants. General study results and limits: Vaccine recipients had higher spike-specific TCR breadth than placebo recipients.

Profiled with immunoSEQ multiplex PCR; TCRdb holds only in-frame clones, not every one. The sample has a few hundred thousand clones; 70% to 90% are singletons. CDR3 length: 13 residues. V lost 1 base and J 4 bases, leaving 8 bases between the germline ends. Germline CDR1 is SEHNR and CDR2 is FQNEAQ (reference sequence). A note on this clone: Its antigen is as yet unknown. Other nucleotide sequences in the sample specify the same CDR3.

Treatment reported: some 20 received Ad26.COV2.S at low or high dose, single or two shots; several received placebo; per-sample allocation not given. Sampling occurred on day 63 after the first vaccine or placebo injection. The chain has TRBV7-9 and TRBJ2-7; unclear D gene. Material: peripheral blood, obtained in a trial of Ad26.COV2.S vaccine versus placebo. The TCR originated in a person aged 18-65 years who received the Ad26.COV2.S COVID-19 vaccine or a placebo. Written as DNA, the CDR3 is TGTGCCAGCAGCTTAGAGGGCCCTTACGAGCAGTACTTC. As protein: CASSLEGPYEQYF. Complete variable domain (other parts from reference TRBV7-9 and TRBJ2-7): DTGVSQNPRHKITKRGQNVTFRCDPISEHNRLYWYRQTLGQGPEFLTYFQNEAQLEKSRLLSDRFSAERPKGSFSTLEIQRTEQGDSAMYLCASSLEGPYEQYFGPGTRLTVT.